This T cell receptor (beta chain) derives from a study of blood T cell repertoires in COVID-19. Seattle patient enrollment occurred during active infection, with longitudinal follow-up thereafter. This table comes from immunoSEQ multiplex PCR, and its TCRdb copy is limited to in-frame clones, with some not included. The sample shows roughly 38,000 clones, less than 90% of them seen only once. V was trimmed by 4 bases and J by 4 bases, leaving 4 bases between them. This CDR3 has 11 residues. Germline V gene data show CDR1 as SNHLY and CDR2 as FYNNEI. Source material: peripheral blood. The chain joins TRBV2 to TRBJ1-2; unclear D gene. The clonotype was recovered from a man aged 55 to 70 with COVID-19, enrolled during active disease. This CDR3 reads CASSVAYGYTF. The CDR3 nucleotides read TGTGCCAGCAGTGTGGCCTATGGCTACACCTTC.